This T cell receptor (beta chain) was recorded in a study of blood T cell repertoires in COVID-19. V was cut by 3 bases and J by 4 bases, with 10 bases left in between. Germline CDR1 GTSNPN, CDR2 SVGIG (reference sequence). This CDR3 contains 13 residues. Profiled with immunoSEQ multiplex PCR; TCRdb holds only in-frame clones, not every one. The table includes 150,000 to 200,000 clones, approximately 83% detected once. The sequencing sample was made of PBMCs or T cells enriched from blood (not recorded which). The chain has TRBV30 and TRBJ1-5; D remains unclear. The clonotype comes from a woman aged 60 to 75 who had recovered from COVID-19. The CDR3 DNA reads TGTGCCTGGAGACGAGGGAATAATCAGCCCCAGCATTTT. This encodes CAWRRGNNQPQHF.